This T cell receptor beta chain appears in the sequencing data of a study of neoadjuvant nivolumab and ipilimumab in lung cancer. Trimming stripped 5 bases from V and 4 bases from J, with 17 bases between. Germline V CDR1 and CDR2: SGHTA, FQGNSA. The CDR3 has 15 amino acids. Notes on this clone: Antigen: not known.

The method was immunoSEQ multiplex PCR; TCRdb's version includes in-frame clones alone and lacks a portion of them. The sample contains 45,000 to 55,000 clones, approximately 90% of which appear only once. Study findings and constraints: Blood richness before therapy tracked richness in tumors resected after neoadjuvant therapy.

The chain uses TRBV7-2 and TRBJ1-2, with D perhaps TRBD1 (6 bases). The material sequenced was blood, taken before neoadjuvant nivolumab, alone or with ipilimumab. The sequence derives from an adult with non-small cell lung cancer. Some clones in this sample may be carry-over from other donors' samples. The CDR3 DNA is TGTGCCAGCAGCCCTGGACAGAATCAGGTCTATGGCTACACCTTC. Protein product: CASSPGQNQVYGYTF.